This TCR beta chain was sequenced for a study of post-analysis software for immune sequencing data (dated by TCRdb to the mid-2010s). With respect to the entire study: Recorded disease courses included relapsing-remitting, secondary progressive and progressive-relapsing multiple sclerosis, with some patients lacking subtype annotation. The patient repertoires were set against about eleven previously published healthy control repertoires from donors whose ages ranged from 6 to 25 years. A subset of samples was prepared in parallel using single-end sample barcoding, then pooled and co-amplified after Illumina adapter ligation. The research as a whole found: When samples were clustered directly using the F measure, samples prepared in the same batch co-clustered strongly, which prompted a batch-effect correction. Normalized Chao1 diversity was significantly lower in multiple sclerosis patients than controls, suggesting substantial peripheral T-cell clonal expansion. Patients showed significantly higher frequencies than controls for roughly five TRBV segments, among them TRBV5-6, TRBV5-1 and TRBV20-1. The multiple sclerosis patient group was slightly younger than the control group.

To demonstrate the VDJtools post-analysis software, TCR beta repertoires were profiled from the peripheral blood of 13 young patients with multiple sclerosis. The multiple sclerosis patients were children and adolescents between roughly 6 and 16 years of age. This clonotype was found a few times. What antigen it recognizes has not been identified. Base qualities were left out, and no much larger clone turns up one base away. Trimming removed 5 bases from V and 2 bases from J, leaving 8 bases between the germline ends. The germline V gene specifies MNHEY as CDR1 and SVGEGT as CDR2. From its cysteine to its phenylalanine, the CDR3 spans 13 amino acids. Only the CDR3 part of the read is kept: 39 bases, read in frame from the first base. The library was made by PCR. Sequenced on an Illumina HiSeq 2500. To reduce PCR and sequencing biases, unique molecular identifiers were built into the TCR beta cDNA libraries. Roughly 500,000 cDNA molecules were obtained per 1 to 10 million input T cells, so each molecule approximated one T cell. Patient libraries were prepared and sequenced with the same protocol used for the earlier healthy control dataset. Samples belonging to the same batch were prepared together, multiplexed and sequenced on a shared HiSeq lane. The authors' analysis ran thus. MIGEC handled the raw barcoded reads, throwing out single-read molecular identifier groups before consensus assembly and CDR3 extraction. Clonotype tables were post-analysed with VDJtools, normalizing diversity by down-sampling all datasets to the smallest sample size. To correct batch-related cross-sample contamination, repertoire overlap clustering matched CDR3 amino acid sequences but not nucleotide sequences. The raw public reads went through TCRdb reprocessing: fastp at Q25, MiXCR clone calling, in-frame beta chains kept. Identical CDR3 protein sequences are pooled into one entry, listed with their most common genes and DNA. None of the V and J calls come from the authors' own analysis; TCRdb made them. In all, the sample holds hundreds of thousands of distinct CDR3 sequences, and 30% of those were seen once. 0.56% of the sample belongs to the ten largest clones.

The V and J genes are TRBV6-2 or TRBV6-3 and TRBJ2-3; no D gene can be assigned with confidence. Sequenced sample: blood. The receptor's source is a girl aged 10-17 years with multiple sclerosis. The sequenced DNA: TGTGCCAGCAGTCGGTCATACACAGATACGCAGTATTTT. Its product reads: CASSRSYTDTQYF.